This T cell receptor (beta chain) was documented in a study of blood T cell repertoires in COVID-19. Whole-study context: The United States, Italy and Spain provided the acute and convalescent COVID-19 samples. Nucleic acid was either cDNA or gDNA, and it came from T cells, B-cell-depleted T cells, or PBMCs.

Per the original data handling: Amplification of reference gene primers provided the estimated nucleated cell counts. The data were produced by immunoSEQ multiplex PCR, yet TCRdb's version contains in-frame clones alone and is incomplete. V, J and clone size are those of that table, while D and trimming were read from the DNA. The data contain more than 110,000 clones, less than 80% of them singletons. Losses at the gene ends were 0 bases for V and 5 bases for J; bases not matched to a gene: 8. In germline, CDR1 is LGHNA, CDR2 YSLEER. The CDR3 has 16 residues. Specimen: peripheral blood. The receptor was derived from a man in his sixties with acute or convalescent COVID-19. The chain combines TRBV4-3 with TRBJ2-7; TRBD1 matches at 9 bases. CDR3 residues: CASSQEFGTGYHEQYF. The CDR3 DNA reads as TGCGCCAGCAGCCAAGAATTCGGGACAGGGTACCACGAGCAGTACTTC.